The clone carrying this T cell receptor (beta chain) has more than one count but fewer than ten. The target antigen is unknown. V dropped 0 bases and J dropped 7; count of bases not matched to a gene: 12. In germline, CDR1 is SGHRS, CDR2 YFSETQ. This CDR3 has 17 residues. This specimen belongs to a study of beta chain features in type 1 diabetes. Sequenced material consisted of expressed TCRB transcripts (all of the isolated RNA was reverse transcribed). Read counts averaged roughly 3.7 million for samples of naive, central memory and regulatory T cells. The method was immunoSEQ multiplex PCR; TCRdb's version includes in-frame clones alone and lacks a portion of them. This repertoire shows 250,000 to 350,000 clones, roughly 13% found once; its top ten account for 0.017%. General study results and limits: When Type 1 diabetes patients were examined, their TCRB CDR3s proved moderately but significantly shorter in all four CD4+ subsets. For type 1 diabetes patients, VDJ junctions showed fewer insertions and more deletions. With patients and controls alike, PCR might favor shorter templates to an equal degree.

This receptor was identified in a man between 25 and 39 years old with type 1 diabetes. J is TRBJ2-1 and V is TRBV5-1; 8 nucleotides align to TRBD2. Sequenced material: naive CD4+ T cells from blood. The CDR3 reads CASSLALAGMFRNEQFF. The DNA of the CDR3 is TGCGCCAGCAGCTTGGCTCTAGCGGGCATGTTTCGAAATGAGCAGTTCTTC. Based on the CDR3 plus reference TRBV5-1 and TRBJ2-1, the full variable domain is KAGVTQTPRYLIKTRGQQVTLSCSPISGHRSVSWYQQTPGQGLQFLFEYFSETQRNKGNFPGRFSGRQFSNSRSEMNVSTLELGDSALYLCASSLALAGMFRNEQFFGPGTRLTVL.